These 14 T cell receptor beta chains were sequenced from one sample in a study of blood T cell repertoires in COVID-19. Only in-frame clones appear in the TCRdb table, and some are missing; sequencing was by immunoSEQ multiplex PCR. This sample has roughly 120,000 clones, with about 85% found just once. Sequenced sample: peripheral blood. The receptors shown here come from a man between 40 and 49 years old with acute or convalescent COVID-19.

DNA for the CDR3: TGTGCTAGTGGTTTTGACGGGAGAAAGGAGACCCAGTACTTC. The encoded protein is CASGFDGRKETQYF. The chain joins TRBV12-5 to TRBJ2-5; a possible D gene is TRBD2 (6 bases). The CDR3 has 14 amino acids. Per germline, CDR1 LGHNT and CDR2 FRNRAP. V lost 3 bases, J lost 5 bases, and 13 bases lay in between.

This clone was observed many times. The chain joins TRBV27 to TRBJ2-1, with 10 bases matching TRBD2. The trim removed 4 bases at V and 0 bases at J, leaving 3 bases unmatched. The CDR3 covers 16 residues. Per the germline V gene, CDR1 is MNHEY and CDR2 is SMNVEV (reference sequence). Here the CDR3 DNA reads TGTGCCAGCAGTTCCCCTAGCGGGAGCTCCTACAATGAGCAGTTCTTC. Protein: CASSSPSGSSYNEQFF.

This clone turned up a few times. This rearrangement joins TRBV2 to TRBJ2-1, with 7 nucleotides matching TRBD2. The germline V gene encodes CDR1 SNHLY and CDR2 FYNNEI. The CDR3 length is 16 residues. The ends lost 7 bases at V and 0 bases at J; junction bases unmatched: 9. CDR3 sequence reads: CASNLGGGSSYNEQFF. CDR3 DNA: TGTGCCAGCAACCTAGGAGGCGGGAGCTCCTACAATGAGCAGTTCTTC.

V and J are TRBV19 and TRBJ1-6; no clear D. Per germline, CDR1 LNHDA and CDR2 SQIVND (reference sequence). Trimming left V 3 bases short and J 0 bases short, with 9 bases between. The CDR3 sequence is 16 residues long. For the CDR3, the DNA is TGTGCCAGTAGTATCATGGCAAGCTCCTATAATTCACCCCTCCACTTT. It codes for CASSIMASSYNSPLHF.

The chain links TRBV19 to TRBJ2-6, with 9 bases lining up with TRBD2. With 5 bases clipped from V and 1 base from J, the junction kept 12 bases outside the gene matches. This CDR3 comprises 19 residues. Per the germline V gene, CDR1 is LNHDA and CDR2 is SQIVND (reference sequence). This CDR3 is CASSPGTSYGLSGANVLTF. Written as DNA, the CDR3 is TGTGCCAGTAGTCCAGGGACTAGCTACGGGCTTTCTGGGGCCAACGTCCTGACTTTC.

This clone was observed a few times. The J gene is TRBJ2-7, the V gene TRBV14, with 8 positions matching TRBD2. CDR1 and CDR2 from the germline V gene are SGHDN and FVKESK. The trim removed 4 bases at V and 1 base at J, leaving 12 bases unmatched. CDR3 length equals 17 residues. For the CDR3, the DNA is TGTGCCAGCAGCCGCCAGACCGGGACTAGGTATTCCTACGAGCAGTACTTC. The encoded protein is CASSRQTGTRYSYEQYF.

This sequence joins TRBV2 and TRBJ2-1, with D uncertain. This CDR3 contains 12 residues. From germline, CDR1 is SNHLY and CDR2 FYNNEI. Trimming removed 3 bases from V and 6 bases from J, with 6 bases in between. CDR3 region: CASSDRVNEQFF. The CDR3, as DNA: TGTGCCAGCAGTGATCGGGTCAATGAGCAGTTCTTC.

This clone has only one observation. The rearrangement links TRBV3-1 (or the pseudogene TRBV3-2) to TRBJ1-6; TRBD1 matches 10 bases. V gave up 1 base and J gave up 10 bases; unmatched junction bases: 4. This CDR3 spans 15 amino acids. Germline-derived CDR1 and CDR2 are LGHDT and YNNKEL (reference sequence). The CDR3 sequence: CASSQGQGAWSPLHF. In DNA, the CDR3 is TGTGCCAGCAGCCAAGGACAGGGGGCCTGGTCACCCCTCCACTTT.

In DNA form, the CDR3 reads TGTGCCAGCAGCCAAACAGGACGCAATCAGCCCCAGCATTTT. It is translated as CASSQTGRNQPQHF. The chain links TRBV3-1 (or the pseudogene TRBV3-2) to TRBJ1-5; D is perhaps TRBD1 (5 bases). V dropped 2 bases and J dropped 2 bases, with 7 bases sitting between them. Germline CDR1 is LGHDT and CDR2 is YNNKEL (reference sequence). The CDR3 length is 14 residues.

J is TRBJ2-7 and V is TRBV28, with D possibly being TRBD1 (6 bases). The CDR3 is made up of 15 amino acids. Germline V gene lookup returns CDR1 MDHEN and CDR2 SYDVKM. V lost 4 bases and J lost 0, with 13 bases in between. In DNA form, the CDR3 reads TGTGCCAGCAGTTCAAACAGGGTTAGCTCCTACGAGCAGTACTTC. This codes for CASSSNRVSSYEQYF.

This chain uses TRBV2 with TRBJ2-2; D not certain. Germline values: CDR1 SNHLY, CDR2 FYNNEI. The CDR3 covers 13 residues. The V end lost 4 bases, the J end lost 5 bases, and 8 bases lay between the germline ends. The CDR3 DNA is TGTGCCAGCAGTGCCAGGTCGACCGGGGAGCTGTTTTTT. Encoded protein: CASSARSTGELFF.

The V and J genes are TRBV3-1 (or the pseudogene TRBV3-2) and TRBJ1-1; TRBD1 agrees at 7 bases. Germline V gene lookup returns CDR1 LGHDT and CDR2 YNNKEL (reference sequence). V was clipped by 2 bases and J by 3 bases; unmatched bases: 12. The CDR3 has 17 amino acids. CDR3 in amino acids: CASSQPLGQAEYTEAFF. As DNA, the CDR3 is TGTGCCAGCAGCCAACCCTTAGGACAGGCGGAGTACACTGAAGCTTTCTTT.

The gene calls are TRBV12-1 and TRBJ2-3; the table's D gene call, TRBD2, was not cross checked with the DNA. TRBV12-1 is noted as a pseudogene. The CDR3 totals 16 residues. CDR3 protein: CASSSPTSGLTDTQYF. Written as DNA, the CDR3 is TGTGCCAGCAGCTCCCCGACTAGTGGACTCACAGATACGCAGTATTTT.

This clone was detected only a few times. The chain joins TRBV29-1 to TRBJ2-7; D is perhaps TRBD2 (5 bases). CDR3 size: 12 residues. Trimming pared 5 bases from V and 3 bases from J, leaving 11 bases between. Germline CDR1 and CDR2: SQVTM and ANQGSEA. The CDR3 nucleotides are TGCAGCGTTTATAGTGAGGGCTACGAGCAGTACTTC. Translation gives CSVYSEGYEQYF.